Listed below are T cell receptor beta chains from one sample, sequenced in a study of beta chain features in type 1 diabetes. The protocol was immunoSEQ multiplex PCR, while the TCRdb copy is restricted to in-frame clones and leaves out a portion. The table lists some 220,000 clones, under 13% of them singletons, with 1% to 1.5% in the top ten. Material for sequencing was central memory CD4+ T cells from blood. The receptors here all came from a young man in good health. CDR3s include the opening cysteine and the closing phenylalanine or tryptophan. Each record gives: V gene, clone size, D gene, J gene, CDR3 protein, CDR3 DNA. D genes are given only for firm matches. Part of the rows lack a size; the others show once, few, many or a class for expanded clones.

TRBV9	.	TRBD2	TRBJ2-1	CASSKTSGGNEQFF	TGTGCCAGCAGCAAAACTAGCGGGGGGAATGAGCAGTTCTTC
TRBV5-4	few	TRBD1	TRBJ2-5	CASSTDRGRETQYF	TGTGCCAGCAGCACCGACAGGGGTCGGGAGACCCAGTACTTC
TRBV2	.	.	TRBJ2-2	CASSRNTGELFF	TGTGCCAGCAGTCGGAACACCGGGGAGCTGTTTTTT
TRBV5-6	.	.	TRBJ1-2	CASSLALGLLNYGYTF	TGTGCCAGCAGCTTGGCCCTAGGCCTATTAAACTATGGCTACACCTTC
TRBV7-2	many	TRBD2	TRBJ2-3	CASSPGGAGVADTQYF	TGTGCCAGCAGCCCCGGGGGAGCGGGAGTGGCGGATACGCAGTATTTT
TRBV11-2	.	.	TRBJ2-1	CASSRGAGSSYNEQFF	TGTGCCAGCAGCCGAGGGGCGGGTAGCTCCTACAATGAGCAGTTCTTC
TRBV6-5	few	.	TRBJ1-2	CASSGERRGNYGYTF	TGTGCCAGCAGTGGCGAACGGAGGGGCAACTATGGCTACACCTTC
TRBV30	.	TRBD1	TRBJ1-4	CAWSDIDRGYEKLFF	TGTGCCTGGAGTGACATAGACAGGGGATATGAAAAACTGTTTTTT
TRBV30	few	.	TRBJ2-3	CAWGEMGADTQYF	TGTGCCTGGGGAGAGATGGGCGCAGATACGCAGTATTTT
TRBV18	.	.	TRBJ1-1	CASSPDRLSASAAFF	TGTGCCAGCTCACCCGACAGACTTTCTGCTTCGGCCGCTTTCTTT
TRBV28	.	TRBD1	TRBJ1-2	CASSLPWTGWGYTF	TGTGCCAGCAGTTTACCATGGACAGGTTGGGGCTACACCTTC
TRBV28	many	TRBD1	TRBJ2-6	CASSPSRDSSGANVLTF	TGTGCCAGCAGTCCATCTCGGGACAGCTCTGGGGCCAACGTCCTGACTTTC
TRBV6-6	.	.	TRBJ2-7	CASSYPPWREQYF	TGTGCCAGCAGTTACCCCCCGTGGCGCGAGCAGTACTTC
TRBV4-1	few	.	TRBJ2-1	CASSQDPQSEQFF	TGCGCCAGCAGCCAAGACCCCCAGAGTGAGCAGTTCTTC
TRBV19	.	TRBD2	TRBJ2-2	CASSTRGTSGTGELFF	TGTGCCAGTAGCACCCGCGGGACTAGCGGCACCGGGGAGCTGTTTTTT
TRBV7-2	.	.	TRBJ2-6	CASSLGRRSSGANVLTF	TGTGCCAGCAGCTTAGGGCGTCGGAGCTCTGGGGCCAACGTCCTGACTTTC
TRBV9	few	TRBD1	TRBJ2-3	CASSGGQGPDTQYF	TGTGCCAGCAGCGGAGGACAGGGGCCAGATACGCAGTATTTT
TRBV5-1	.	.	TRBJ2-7	CASSLENSYEQYF	TGCGCCAGCAGCTTGGAGAACAGCTACGAGCAGTACTTC
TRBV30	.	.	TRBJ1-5	CAWSVQGGQPQHF	TGTGCCTGGAGTGTACAAGGGGGTCAGCCCCAGCATTTT
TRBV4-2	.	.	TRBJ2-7	CASSTRGDEQYF	TGTGCCAGCAGCACGAGGGGTGACGAGCAGTACTTC
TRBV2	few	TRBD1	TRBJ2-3	CASTSPGQGTDTQYF	TGTGCCAGCACCAGCCCGGGACAGGGCACAGATACGCAGTATTTT
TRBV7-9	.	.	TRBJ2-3	CASSGGAAGTDTQYF	TGTGCCAGCAGCGGAGGGGCGGCGGGCACAGATACGCAGTATTTT
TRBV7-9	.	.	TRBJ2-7	CASSLAPSESSYEQYF	TGTGCCAGCAGCTTAGCGCCCTCGGAAAGCTCCTACGAGCAGTACTTC
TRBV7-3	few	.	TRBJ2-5	CASSTLGQETQYF	TGTGCCAGCAGCACCCTAGGGCAAGAGACCCAGTACTTC